Shown below are 32 T cell receptor beta chains from a single sample sequenced in a study of blood T cell repertoires in COVID-19. Clones were read by immunoSEQ multiplex PCR, and TCRdb kept only the in-frame ones, dropping some. The profile shows some 110,000 clones, about 85% of them singletons. Sequencing was done on a sample of peripheral blood. These TCRs come from a man aged 35 to 55 with acute or convalescent COVID-19.

The V call is TRBV9, the J call TRBJ1-6; 9 nucleotides align to TRBD1. Trimming took 1 base from V and 7 from J; bases not matched to a gene: 3. From germline, CDR1 is SGDLS and CDR2 YYNGEE. The CDR3 runs 15 residues. The CDR3 nucleotides are TGTGCCAGCAGCGTAAAAGGGACAGGGAATTCACCCCTCCACTTT. It specifies CASSVKGTGNSPLHF.

This chain joins TRBV19 and TRBJ2-4, with 8 bases lining up with TRBD2. The V gene's germline CDR1 is LNHDA and CDR2 SQIVND (reference sequence). The CDR3 sequence is 16 residues long. V dropped 7 bases and J dropped 9; count of bases not matched to a gene: 17. The CDR3 loop reads CASNSSGTRVYGIQYF. The DNA of the CDR3 is TGTGCCAGTAATAGTTCCGGGACTAGGGTTTATGGCATTCAGTACTTC.

V usage is TRBV7-3 and J usage is TRBJ2-2; 11 positions agree with TRBD1. Unmatched junction bases numbered 9, after V lost 5 bases and J lost 7 bases. The CDR3 is 16 residues long. CDR1 and CDR2 (germline): SGHTA, FQGTGA. DNA for the CDR3: TGTGCCAGCAGCCCTCGGGACAGGGGGTTGGGCGGGGAGCTGTTTTTT. Translation gives CASSPRDRGLGGELFF.

This clone came up a few times. This rearrangement joins TRBV12-5 to TRBJ2-2; 8 bases are a match to TRBD2. Germline V lookup: CDR1 LGHNT, CDR2 FRNRAP. The CDR3 extends over 16 amino acids. V was pared by 2 bases and J by 8 bases, with 10 bases of the junction left unmatched. The CDR3 is CASGLLVAGLGGELFF. The CDR3 region has the DNA TGTGCTAGTGGTTTGTTGGTAGCGGGGCTTGGAGGGGAGCTGTTTTTT.

The chain couples TRBV6-6 to TRBJ2-1; perhaps TRBD2 as D (6 bases). The CDR3 loop spans 12 amino acids. Germline V gives CDR1 MNHNY, CDR2 SVGAGI (reference sequence). Trimming took off 0 bases at V and 9 bases at J, with 6 bases between the two ends. The chain's CDR3 is CASSYSGGEQFF. DNA for the CDR3: TGTGCCAGCAGTTACTCGGGGGGTGAGCAGTTCTTC.

This clone was counted a single time. The chain joins TRBV19 to TRBJ2-2; D is undetermined. Germline CDR1 and CDR2: LNHDA and SQIVND (reference sequence). V was pared by 4 bases and J by 2 bases, with 8 bases between. This CDR3 region has 14 residues. CDR3 region: CASSNPTNTGELFF. Written as DNA, the CDR3 is TGTGCCAGTAGTAACCCAACAAACACCGGGGAGCTGTTTTTT.

The chain has TRBV18 and TRBJ2-5; 8 nucleotides line up with TRBD1. CDR1 KGHSH and CDR2 LQKENI come from the germline V gene. The CDR3 consists of 15 residues. V was clipped by 3 bases and J by 1 base; unmatched bases: 4. The CDR3 spells CASSPDRGTQETQYF. CDR3 sequence (DNA): TGTGCCAGCTCACCCGACAGGGGCACCCAAGAGACCCAGTACTTC.

The gene calls are TRBV5-1 and TRBJ1-1; D call uncertain. V was clipped by 4 bases and J by 0 bases, with 19 bases between them. Germline-derived CDR1 and CDR2 are SGHRS and YFSETQ. The CDR3 has 17 amino acids. CDR3 region: CASSRREGPTMNTEAFF. CDR3 in DNA: TGCGCCAGCAGCCGTAGGGAGGGCCCTACCATGAACACTGAAGCTTTCTTT.

The V and J genes are TRBV29-1 and TRBJ2-5; D not resolved. The CDR3 runs 13 residues. The V end lost 0 bases, the J end lost 2 bases, and 7 bases lay between the germline ends. CDR1 is SQVTM, CDR2 ANQGSEA, per germline. CDR3 in amino acids: CSVEDQQQETQYF. For the CDR3, the DNA is TGCAGCGTTGAAGATCAACAGCAAGAGACCCAGTACTTC.

The genes are TRBV2 and TRBJ2-1; TRBD2 matches 11 bases. The CDR3 loop spans 15 amino acids. Germline CDR1 reads SNHLY; CDR2 reads FYNNEI. Trimming cost V 1 base and J 4 bases; bases outside gene matches: 0. The CDR3 here is CASSEGLAGYNEQFF. The CDR3 DNA is TGTGCCAGCAGTGAAGGACTAGCGGGGTACAATGAGCAGTTCTTC. The complete variable domain, with remaining parts taken from reference TRBV2 and TRBJ2-1, reads EPEVTQTPSHQVTQMGQEVILRCVPISNHLYFYWYRQILGQKVEFLVSFYNNEISEKSEIFDDQFSVERPDGSNFTLKIRSTKLEDSAMYFCASSEGLAGYNEQFFGPGTRLTVL.

The chain uses TRBV27 and TRBJ2-3; maybe TRBD1 (6 bases). The germline V and J ends were trimmed by 11 bases and 5 bases, with 17 bases remaining between them. CDR1 is MNHEY and CDR2 is SMNVEV in the germline V gene (reference sequence). The CDR3 loop spans 13 amino acids. CDR3 loop: CAVGVGAGDTQYF. The DNA for the CDR3 is TGTGCCGTTGGTGTGGGGGCTGGAGATACGCAGTATTTT.

V and J are TRBV27 and TRBJ1-6, with D tentatively TRBD1 (5 bases). Trimming removed 6 bases from V and 3 bases from J, with 9 bases in between. The CDR3 is 14 amino acids. CDR1 and CDR2 from the germline V gene are MNHEY and SMNVEV (reference sequence). The CDR3 is CASSRQNYNSPLHF. The CDR3 DNA sequence: TGTGCCAGCAGCCGACAGAACTATAATTCACCCCTCCACTTT.

CDR3 coding DNA: TGTGCCAGCAGCCCTAGTATTTTAGAGACCCAGTACTTC. It codes for CASSPSILETQYF. The gene calls are TRBV7-2 and TRBJ2-5; D gene uncertain. The length of the CDR3 is 13 residues. Germline-derived CDR1 and CDR2 are SGHTA and FQGNSA. With 5 bases removed from V and 4 bases from J, the gap between germline ends came to 11 bases.

V gene TRBV5-3 combines with J gene TRBJ1-1, with unresolved D. TRBV5-3 is an ORF, with its function uncertain. The ends were cut back, 3 bases at V and 1 base at J, with 10 bases in the middle. This CDR3 region has 14 residues. The CDR3 bases are TGTGCCAGAAGCTGGGAGGTTTCGAACACTGAAGCTTTCTTT. Its translation is CARSWEVSNTEAFF.

The J gene is TRBJ1-2, the V gene TRBV7-9, with a possible D match to TRBD1 (6 bases). V was trimmed by 0 bases and J by 8 bases, leaving 13 bases between them. Germline lookup yields CDR1 SEHNR and CDR2 FQNEAQ (reference sequence). CDR3 size: 14 residues. Written as DNA, the CDR3 is TGTGCCAGCAGCTTAGCAGGTCAGGGGCCCGGCTACACCTTC. It specifies CASSLAGQGPGYTF.

This chain connects TRBV28 to TRBJ2-4; TRBD1 aligns across 8 bases. The CDR3 consists of 16 residues. Losses at the gene ends were 4 bases for V and 1 base for J; bases not matched to a gene: 6. Germline CDR1 and CDR2: MDHEN and SYDVKM. This CDR3 is CASSSRQGMAKNIQYF. The CDR3 DNA is TGTGCCAGCAGTTCTCGACAGGGGATGGCCAAAAACATTCAGTACTTC.

This clone occurred once. This sequence joins TRBV2 and TRBJ2-3; possibly TRBD2 for D (7 bases). Germline V CDR1 and CDR2: SNHLY, FYNNEI. This CDR3 is built from 15 residues. The germline V and J ends were trimmed by 5 bases and 6 bases, with 18 bases remaining between them. The chain's CDR3 is CASSLRRGGLDTQYF. As DNA, the CDR3 is TGTGCCAGCAGTCTAAGGCGCGGGGGCTTGGATACGCAGTATTTT.

The chain couples TRBV2 to TRBJ1-4, with D perhaps TRBD1 (5 bases). Germline V gives CDR1 SNHLY, CDR2 FYNNEI. CDR3 length: 16 amino acids. Trimming shortened V by 5 bases and J by 0 bases, and 13 bases separated the two germline ends. The CDR3 DNA sequence: TGTGCCAGCAGTTGGGCGGGGGAGGCAACTAATGAAAAACTGTTTTTT. This translates into CASSWAGEATNEKLFF.

This chain connects TRBV7-3 to TRBJ2-5; the match to TRBD2 covers 9 bases. The CDR3 extends over 16 amino acids. J lost 5 bases, V lost 4 bases, and 11 bases had no gene match. CDR1 and CDR2 from the germline V gene are SGHTA and FQGTGA. This CDR3 reads CASSSSGTAGGETQYF. In nucleotides, the CDR3 is TGTGCCAGCAGCTCCAGTGGGACCGCGGGAGGGGAGACCCAGTACTTC.

This rearrangement joins TRBV6-2 or TRBV6-3 to TRBJ1-1, with 7 bases matching TRBD1. V was clipped by 4 bases and J by 3 bases; unmatched bases: 8. Germline-derived CDR1 and CDR2 are MNHEY and SVGEGT. This CDR3 contains 15 residues. DNA of the CDR3: TGTGCCAGCAGTTCGCGAGGCAGGGGGGACACTGAAGCTTTCTTT. Amino acid sequence: CASSSRGRGDTEAFF.

The chain links TRBV2 to TRBJ2-1; possible D gene TRBD2, 5 bases. The V gene lost 3 bases and the J gene lost 10 bases, with 7 bases spanning the gap. Germline V gene data show CDR1 as SNHLY and CDR2 as FYNNEI. This CDR3 has 11 amino acids. The CDR3 DNA reads as TGTGCCAGCAGTGATAGAGGGGAGCAGTTCTTC. It codes for CASSDRGEQFF.

V usage is TRBV12-3 or TRBV12-4 and J usage is TRBJ2-1; 8 bases are shared with TRBD2. J was trimmed by 4 bases and V by 6 bases; bases with no gene match: 2. The CDR3 covers 13 residues. CDR3 region: CASRASGYNEQFF. CDR3 nucleotides: TGTGCCAGCAGGGCTAGCGGGTACAATGAGCAGTTCTTC.

CDR3 residues: CASSPTGISTDTQYF. The CDR3 DNA is TGTGCCAGCAGCCCCACAGGGATTAGCACAGATACGCAGTATTTT. The chain links TRBV6-2 or TRBV6-3 to TRBJ2-3; D might be TRBD1 (6 bases). The V gene lost 6 bases and the J gene lost 0 bases, with 13 bases spanning the gap. This CDR3 region has 15 residues. The germline V gene has CDR1 MNHEY and CDR2 SVGEGT.

This clone was found many times. The rearrangement links TRBV7-3 to TRBJ2-3; no reliable D call. Trimming left V 5 bases short and J 0 bases short, with 9 bases between. The CDR3 is 14 amino acids. Per the germline V gene, CDR1 is SGHTA and CDR2 is FQGTGA. The CDR3 DNA follows: TGTGCCAGCAGCCCCTCCCCTAGCACAGATACGCAGTATTTT. It encodes CASSPSPSTDTQYF.

The gene calls are TRBV19 and TRBJ2-3; D might be TRBD1 (6 bases). Germline V lookup: CDR1 LNHDA, CDR2 SQIVND (reference sequence). Trimming left V 1 base short and J 4 bases short, with 15 bases between. The CDR3 length is 16 residues. The CDR3 region is CASSIVLTGSADTQYF. CDR3 sequence (DNA): TGTGCCAGTAGTATAGTCCTTACAGGGAGTGCAGATACGCAGTATTTT.

The chain carries TRBV3-1 (or the pseudogene TRBV3-2) and TRBJ1-1; no clear D. Germline V gives CDR1 LGHDT, CDR2 YNNKEL (reference sequence). The CDR3 is 14 residues long. V gave up 8 bases and J gave up 6 bases, with 19 bases separating them. This CDR3 is CASGRSLRRAEAFF. CDR3 nucleotide sequence: TGTGCCAGCGGGAGGTCCCTCCGGAGGGCTGAAGCTTTCTTT.

V usage is TRBV9 and J usage is TRBJ2-1; D possibly corresponds to TRBD2 (6 bases). Germline V gene lookup returns CDR1 SGDLS and CDR2 YYNGEE. The CDR3 sequence is 14 residues long. Trimming left V 3 bases short and J 5 bases short, with 12 bases between. This CDR3 is CASSGSSAHNEQFF. DNA for the CDR3: TGTGCCAGCAGCGGGTCTAGCGCACACAATGAGCAGTTCTTC.

V gene TRBV28 combines with J gene TRBJ1-4; the D is unclear. The length of the CDR3 is 15 residues. Looked up from germline, CDR1 is MDHEN and CDR2 is SYDVKM. Trimming left V 6 bases short and J 4 bases short, with 15 bases between. CDR3: CASSFYRSINEKLFF. As DNA, the CDR3 is TGTGCCAGCAGCTTCTATAGGAGCATTAATGAAAAACTGTTTTTT.

This sequence joins TRBV21-1 and TRBJ2-5; the table's D call, TRBD1, has no DNA check behind it. TRBV21-1 is annotated as a pseudogene. CDR3 length: 17 amino acids. This CDR3 reads CASSKEGDSPRRETQYF. Written as DNA, the CDR3 is TGTGCCAGCAGCAAAGAGGGGGACAGCCCTCGGAGAGAGACCCAGTACTTC.

This sequence joins TRBV24-1 and TRBJ2-3, with TRBD2 identical over 7 bases. The junction had 14 bases not matched to a gene; V was cut back by 9 bases and J by 3 bases. Germline V gene data show CDR1 as KGHDR and CDR2 as SFDVKD. CDR3 length: 16 amino acids. The CDR3: CATASSGAPNTDTQYF. The CDR3 coding sequence is TGTGCCACCGCTTCTAGCGGAGCGCCCAATACAGATACGCAGTATTTT.

This clone appeared a few times. DNA of the CDR3: TGCGCCAGTAGAGCGGGAGGTCCGACAGATACGCAGTATTTT. Protein: CASRAGGPTDTQYF. The chain joins TRBV10-1 to TRBJ2-3; 9 positions match TRBD2. V lost 9 bases, J lost 3 bases, and 7 bases stayed unmatched. This CDR3 contains 14 residues. The germline V gene has CDR1 WNHNN and CDR2 SYGVQD (reference sequence).

The J gene is TRBJ2-1, the V gene TRBV3-1 (or the pseudogene TRBV3-2), with TRBD2 identical over 12 bases. The CDR3 is 15 residues long. Losses at the gene ends were 5 bases for V and 5 bases for J; bases not matched to a gene: 4. The germline gives CDR1 LGHDT, CDR2 YNNKEL (reference sequence). CDR3 in DNA: TGTGCCAGCAGCACCCGGACTAGCGGGAACAATGAGCAGTTCTTC. Its translation: CASSTRTSGNNEQFF.